This note documents a single T cell receptor (beta chain) sequence. The antigen remains undetermined. Data came from immunoSEQ multiplex PCR; TCRdb stores just in-frame clones and leaves some out. The data show 150,000 to 200,000 clones, with approximately 92% seen just once and roughly 1.4% held by the top ten. V gave up 4 bases and J gave up 2 bases; unmatched junction bases: 7. CDR3 length: 15 amino acids. Germline lookup yields CDR1 MDHEN and CDR2 SYDVKM. The data belong to a study of T cell responses to AZD1222 COVID-19 vaccine. The study's findings and limits: Most donors were white British, females outnumbered males, and clonal diversity was possibly underestimated.

The receptor's source is an adult in good health. The starting material was peripheral blood, obtained on day 0 of AZD1222 vaccination. The chain joins TRBV28 to TRBJ2-7; TRBD1 aligns across 8 bases. CDR3 coding DNA: TGTGCCAGCAGTTCGGAACAGGGGGAGGCCTACGAGCAGTACTTC. Amino acids: CASSSEQGEAYEQYF.